This T cell receptor beta chain was recovered during a study of blood T cell repertoires in COVID-19 (dated by TCRdb to 2018 to 2021). For context, the study as a whole: Samples from collaborators originated in the United States, Italy and Spain and spanned both the acute and convalescent phases of COVID-19. HLA class I and class II types, where available, came from metadata supplied by the sample provider rather than from assay-based typing. A de-identified subject ID, COVID-19 status, age in years and sex were almost always included in the sample metadata. Deeply sampled blood TCRbeta repertoires from subjects exposed to, actively infected with, or recovered from COVID-19 were included in the dataset. Samples came from the ongoing ImmuneRACE study (first 160 participants) plus 1,254 subjects from 6 global collaborators. The repertoires were released in a freely available public database meant as a resource for research on the immune response to SARS-CoV-2. The material from the prospective study consisted of cDNA or gDNA derived from T cells, B-cell-depleted T cells, or PBMCs. What the research found in general, with its limitations: Clinical and demographic metadata were provided uncurated, with the amount varying by source and participant.

TCRbeta CDR3 regions were amplified from genomic DNA by means of the immunoSEQ Assay, a bias-controlled multiplex PCR. In the authors' own workflow: Nucleated cell counts per sample were estimated from amplification of reference gene primers within the assay. To quantify the absolute abundance of each unique TCRbeta CDR3 rearrangement, sequence reads were collapsed and filtered. For each sample, productive Simpson clonality was calculated as the square root of Simpson's diversity index over productive rearrangements. Here the immuneACCESS table is served through TCRdb, limited to in-frame sequences with V and J called. Missing clones are a known gap in these copies; in checked studies unresolved V genes cover under half, and the rest lacks a known reason. D and trimming were read from the DNA, whereas the V and J calls and clone size are those reported in that table. Here the sample has 130,000 to 150,000 clones; roughly 76% occur a single time. The top ten clones comprise 8% to 9% of the sample.

Whole blood was collected in K2EDTA tubes by collaborating institutions according to the institutions' own protocols. For TCRbeta analysis, collaborator samples were shipped as frozen whole blood, as isolated PBMCs, or as DNA extracted from either sample type. Deletion took 4 bases off V and 5 bases off J, with a span of 14 bases between the germline ends. Reading the germline V gene gives CDR1 MNHEY and CDR2 SVGAGI. CDR3 length: 14 amino acids, cysteine to phenylalanine. Just the 42-base CDR3 DNA is kept, in frame starting at base 1. In regard to this clone: What antigen it recognizes has not been identified. No base qualities exist here, and no much larger clone lies one base off it.

The sample was peripheral blood. The chain is encoded by TRBV6-5 joined to TRBJ1-1; a tentative D match to TRBD1 spans 5 bases. The sequence came from a human donor with acute or convalescent COVID-19. The donor label of this sample is uncertain. The CDR3 is CASSSRGGETEAFF. The bases read TGTGCCAGCAGTTCCCGCGGGGGGGAGACTGAAGCTTTCTTT.